Below, 8 T cell receptor beta chains from the same sample are listed, as sequenced in a study of human T cells and chemical hapten exposure. A single record per CDR3 protein comes from TCRdb applying MiXCR to the RACE reads. Of roughly 72,000 distinct CDR3 sequences detected, about 9.4% appear once; the ten largest clones hold more than 1.1%. Indicated time point: patch test 1, 2 weeks after DPC sensitization. Described treatment: therapeutic diphenylcyclopropenone sensitization with weekly scalp DPC. The sequenced sample was whole blood, obtained in connection with sensitization to the hapten diphenylcyclopropenone (DPC). The receptors were sampled from a woman between 50 and 59 years old with alopecia areata. Some clones in this sample may be carry-over from other donors' samples.

The V and J genes are TRBV18 and TRBJ1-5; 8 nucleotides align to TRBD1. The CDR3 loop spans 15 amino acids. Looked up from germline, CDR1 is KGHSH and CDR2 is LQKENI. Trimming at V came to 6 bases and at J to 2 bases, leaving 6 bases not matched to a gene. Written as DNA, the CDR3 is TGTGCCAGCTCGCCCAGGGGGCGCGGCAATCAGCCCCAGCATTTT. Amino acids: CASSPRGRGNQPQHF.

This clonotype was counted between two and nine times. The chain has TRBV20-1 and TRBJ2-3, with D maybe TRBD1 (5 bases). This CDR3 spans 13 amino acids. Germline CDR1 is DFQATT and CDR2 is SNEGSKA (reference sequence). V lost 5 bases to trimming and J lost 6 bases, with 15 bases between them. The DNA of the CDR3 is TGCAGTGCTCAAAGCAGCCCAGGGGATACGCAGTATTTT. Its protein product is CSAQSSPGDTQYF.

This clonotype was recorded many times. The rearrangement uses TRBV5-1 and TRBJ2-7, with D perhaps TRBD1 (6 bases). The germline CDR1 and CDR2 sequences are SGHRS and YFSETQ. The V end lost 4 bases, the J end lost 3 bases, and 8 bases lay between the germline ends. The CDR3 has 12 amino acids. The CDR3 sequence: CASSLQGYEQYF. The CDR3 DNA is TGCGCCAGCAGCCTACAGGGCTACGAGCAGTACTTC.

This clonotype was recorded many times. The V call is TRBV7-2, the J call TRBJ1-5; a weak D match, TRBD1 (5 bases). V was pared by 1 base and J by 1 base, with 8 bases between. The CDR3 contains 15 residues. In germline, CDR1 is SGHTA, CDR2 FQGNSA. In DNA, the CDR3 is TGTGCCAGCAGCTTAGTGGGGGGGAGCAATCAGCCCCAGCATTTT. Translation: CASSLVGGSNQPQHF.

This clonotype was seen a few times. The CDR3 DNA is TGCAGCGTCGCAAGCGGGAAGGGCACAGATACGCAGTATTTT. Protein product: CSVASGKGTDTQYF. This sequence joins TRBV29-1 and TRBJ2-3; 7 positions agree with TRBD2. V dropped 6 bases and J dropped 1; count of bases not matched to a gene: 7. There are 14 residues in the CDR3. Germline V gene sequence: CDR1 SQVTM, CDR2 ANQGSEA.

The CDR3, as DNA: TGTGCCAGCAGTTCGAGGACAGGGTCCTACTATGGCTACACCTTC. This translates into CASSSRTGSYYGYTF. The chain uses TRBV28 and TRBJ1-2; TRBD1 aligns across 8 bases. The CDR3 extends over 15 amino acids. Germline assignment: CDR1 MDHEN and CDR2 SYDVKM. V shed 4 bases, J shed 3 bases, and the junction held 7 bases outside the gene matches.

This sequence joins TRBV11-3 and TRBJ2-3; 10 bases are shared with TRBD1. This CDR3 contains 15 residues. After removal of 6 bases from V and 4 bases from J, the junction contained 7 bases not matched to a gene. Germline V gives CDR1 SGHNT, CDR2 YENEEA. In DNA form, the CDR3 reads TGTGCCAGCAGTGCAGTGGGGACAGGGGCAGATACGCAGTATTTT. This sequence encodes CASSAVGTGADTQYF.

This clonotype was observed a handful of times. V usage is TRBV10-2 and J usage is TRBJ2-7, with D maybe TRBD2 (5 bases). The CDR3 is 13 residues long. V lost 8 bases to trimming and J lost 0 bases, with 11 bases between them. Germline CDR1 reads WSHSY; CDR2 reads SAAADI. The CDR3 region is CASGLVSSYEQYF. CDR3 DNA: TGCGCCAGCGGACTTGTGAGCTCCTACGAGCAGTACTTC.